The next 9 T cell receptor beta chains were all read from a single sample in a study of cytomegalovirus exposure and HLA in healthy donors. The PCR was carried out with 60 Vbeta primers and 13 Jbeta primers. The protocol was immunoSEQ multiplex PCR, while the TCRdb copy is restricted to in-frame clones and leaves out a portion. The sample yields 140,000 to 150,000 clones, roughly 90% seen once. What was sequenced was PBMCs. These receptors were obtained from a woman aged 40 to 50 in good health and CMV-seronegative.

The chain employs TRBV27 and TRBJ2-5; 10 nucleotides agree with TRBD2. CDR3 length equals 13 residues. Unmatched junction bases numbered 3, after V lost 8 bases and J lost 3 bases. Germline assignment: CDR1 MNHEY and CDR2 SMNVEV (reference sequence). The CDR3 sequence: CASWTSGKETQYF. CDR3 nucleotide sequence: TGTGCCAGCTGGACTAGCGGAAAAGAGACCCAGTACTTC.

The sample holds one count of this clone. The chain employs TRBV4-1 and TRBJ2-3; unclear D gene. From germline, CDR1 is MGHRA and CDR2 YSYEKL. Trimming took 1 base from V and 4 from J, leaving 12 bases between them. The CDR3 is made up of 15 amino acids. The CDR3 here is CASSQAPSVADTQYF. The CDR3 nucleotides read TGCGCCAGCAGCCAAGCGCCGAGTGTCGCAGATACGCAGTATTTT.

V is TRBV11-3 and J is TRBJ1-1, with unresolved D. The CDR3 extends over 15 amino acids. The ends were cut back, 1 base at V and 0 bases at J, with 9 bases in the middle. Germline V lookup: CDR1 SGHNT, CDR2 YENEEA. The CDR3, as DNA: TGTGCCAGCAGCTTAGTTTTCGAGCTGAACACTGAAGCTTTCTTT. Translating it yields CASSLVFELNTEAFF. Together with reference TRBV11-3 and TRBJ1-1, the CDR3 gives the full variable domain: EAGVVQSPRYKIIEKKQPVAFWCNPISGHNTLYWYLQNLGQGPELLIRYENEEAVDDSQLPKDRFSAERLKGVDSTLKIQPAELGDSAVYLCASSLVFELNTEAFFGQGTRLTVV.

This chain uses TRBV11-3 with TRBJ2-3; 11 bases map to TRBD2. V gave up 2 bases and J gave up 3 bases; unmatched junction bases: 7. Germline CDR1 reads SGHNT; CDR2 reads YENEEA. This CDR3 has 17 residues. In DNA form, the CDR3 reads TGTGCCAGCAGCTTAAGGCTAGCGGGAGGAGGAACAGATACGCAGTATTTT. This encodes CASSLRLAGGGTDTQYF.

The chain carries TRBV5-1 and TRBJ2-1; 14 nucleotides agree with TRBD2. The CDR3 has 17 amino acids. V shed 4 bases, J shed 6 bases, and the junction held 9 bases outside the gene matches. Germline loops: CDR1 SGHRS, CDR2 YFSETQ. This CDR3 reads CASSLGTSGSFFNEQFF. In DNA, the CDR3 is TGCGCCAGCAGCCTAGGGACTAGCGGGAGCTTTTTCAATGAGCAGTTCTTC.

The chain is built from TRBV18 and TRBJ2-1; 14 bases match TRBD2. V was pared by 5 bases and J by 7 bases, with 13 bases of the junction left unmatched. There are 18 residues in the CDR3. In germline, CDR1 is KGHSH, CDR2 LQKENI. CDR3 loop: CASSATGPGLAGVNEQFF. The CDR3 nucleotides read TGTGCCAGCTCAGCCACCGGGCCGGGACTAGCGGGAGTTAATGAGCAGTTCTTC.

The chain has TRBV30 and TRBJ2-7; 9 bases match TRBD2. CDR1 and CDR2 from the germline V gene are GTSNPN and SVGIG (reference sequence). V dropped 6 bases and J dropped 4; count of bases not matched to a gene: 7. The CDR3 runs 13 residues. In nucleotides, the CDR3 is TGTGCCTGCAAGCGGGAGGCCGCGTACGAGCAGTACTTC. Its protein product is CACKREAAYEQYF.

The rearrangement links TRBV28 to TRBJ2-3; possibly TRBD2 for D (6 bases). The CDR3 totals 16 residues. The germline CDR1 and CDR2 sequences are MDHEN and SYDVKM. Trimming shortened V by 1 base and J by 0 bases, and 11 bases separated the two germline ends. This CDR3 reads CASSLFGGDSTDTQYF. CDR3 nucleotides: TGTGCCAGCAGTTTATTCGGCGGGGATAGCACAGATACGCAGTATTTT.

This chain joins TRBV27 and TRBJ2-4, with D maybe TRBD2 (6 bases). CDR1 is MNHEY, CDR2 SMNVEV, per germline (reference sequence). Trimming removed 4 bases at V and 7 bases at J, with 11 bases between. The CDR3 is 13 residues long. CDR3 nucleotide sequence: TGTGCCAGCAGTTCAAGACTAGGGAACATTCAGTACTTC. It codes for CASSSRLGNIQYF.